Presented here are 30 T cell receptor beta chains from one specimen sequenced in a study of blood T cell repertoires in COVID-19. TCRdb's table, derived via immunoSEQ multiplex PCR, lists solely in-frame clones and lacks some. The data hold about 210,000 clones, with about 90% observed a single time. The sequenced sample was peripheral blood. The source of these receptors is a man aged 25-40 years with acute or convalescent COVID-19.

The chain uses TRBV3-1 (or the pseudogene TRBV3-2) and TRBJ1-2; D gene unclear. The length of the CDR3 is 13 residues. V lost 5 bases to trimming and J lost 0 bases, with 7 bases between them. CDR1 LGHDT and CDR2 YNNKEL come from the germline V gene (reference sequence). The chain's CDR3 is CASSLTPNYGYTF. CDR3 in DNA: TGTGCCAGCAGCTTGACACCTAACTATGGCTACACCTTC.

The chain links TRBV19 to TRBJ2-3, with 14 nucleotides matching TRBD2. V lost 1 base, J lost 5 bases, and 8 bases stayed unmatched. This CDR3 is 18 amino acids long. Germline CDR1 is LNHDA and CDR2 is SQIVND (reference sequence). CDR3 loop: CASSIGTGTSGRRDTQYF. The CDR3 DNA reads as TGTGCCAGTAGTATAGGGACCGGGACTAGCGGGAGAAGAGATACGCAGTATTTT. The entire variable domain, with the rest obtained from reference TRBV19 and TRBJ2-3, is as follows: DGGITQSPKYLFRKEGQNVTLSCEQNLNHDAMYWYRQDPGQGLRLIYYSQIVNDFQKGDIAEGYSVSREKKESFPLTVTSAQKNPTAFYLCASSIGTGTSGRRDTQYFGPGTRLTVL.

This chain connects TRBV2 to TRBJ2-1; D unclear. V shed 3 bases and J shed 0 bases, with 3 bases lying between them. Looked up from germline, CDR1 is SNHLY and CDR2 is FYNNEI. This CDR3 comprises 13 residues. The CDR3 region has the DNA TGTGCCAGCAGTGATCTCTCCTACAATGAGCAGTTCTTC. This encodes CASSDLSYNEQFF. Drawing the rest from reference TRBV2 and TRBJ2-1, the complete variable domain is EPEVTQTPSHQVTQMGQEVILRCVPISNHLYFYWYRQILGQKVEFLVSFYNNEISEKSEIFDDQFSVERPDGSNFTLKIRSTKLEDSAMYFCASSDLSYNEQFFGPGTRLTVL.

This chain joins TRBV19 and TRBJ1-1; TRBD1 might be the D (5 bases). The CDR3 has 15 residues. Germline CDR1 and CDR2: LNHDA and SQIVND (reference sequence). The V end was cut by 0 bases, the J end by 3 bases, with 11 bases between. The CDR3 sequence is CASSIDSKGYTEAFF. The CDR3 DNA is TGTGCCAGTAGTATAGACTCCAAGGGGTACACTGAAGCTTTCTTT. Filled out from reference TRBV19 and TRBJ1-1, the complete variable domain reads DGGITQSPKYLFRKEGQNVTLSCEQNLNHDAMYWYRQDPGQGLRLIYYSQIVNDFQKGDIAEGYSVSREKKESFPLTVTSAQKNPTAFYLCASSIDSKGYTEAFFGQGTRLTVV.

V and J are TRBV28 and TRBJ1-4; D is perhaps TRBD1 (5 bases). CDR3 length: 15 residues. Trimming cost V 8 bases and J 7 bases, with 20 bases left between them. Germline CDR1 and CDR2: MDHEN and SYDVKM. The CDR3 spells CASHSGAKRSEKLFF. The CDR3 nucleotides read TGTGCCAGCCACAGCGGGGCTAAACGCAGTGAAAAACTGTTTTTT.

The chain links TRBV19 to TRBJ2-7; 10 nucleotides match TRBD1. There are 17 residues in the CDR3. Per germline, CDR1 LNHDA and CDR2 SQIVND (reference sequence). The V and J ends lost 6 bases and 6 bases, in that order; junction bases with no gene match: 17. CDR3 loop: CASSPKPRDRGYREQYF. CDR3 DNA: TGTGCCAGTAGCCCTAAACCTCGGGACAGGGGATACCGCGAGCAGTACTTC.

The CDR3 nucleotides are TGTGCCAGCAGTTTTGAGCGGGGCGTGGGAAATGAGCAGTTCTTC. As protein: CASSFERGVGNEQFF. The genes are TRBV27 and TRBJ2-1; 7 positions match TRBD2. Trimming cost V 3 bases and J 7 bases; bases outside gene matches: 9. Looked up from germline, CDR1 is MNHEY and CDR2 is SMNVEV (reference sequence). The CDR3 has 15 residues.

CDR3 region: CASSLGGRADTQYF. CDR3 nucleotide sequence: TGCGCCAGCAGCTTAGGAGGGAGGGCGGATACGCAGTATTTT. V and J are TRBV5-1 and TRBJ2-3, with 7 bases aligning to TRBD2. CDR1 and CDR2 from the germline V gene are SGHRS and YFSETQ. CDR3 length: 14 residues. V lost 2 bases to trimming and J lost 6 bases; unmatched junction nucleotides: 6.

The sample holds a few counts of this clone. The chain carries TRBV7-8 and TRBJ1-6, with D unresolved. Germline V CDR1 and CDR2: SGHVS, FQNEAQ. The CDR3 sequence is 13 residues long. Trimming cost V 4 bases and J 7 bases, with 8 bases left between them. CDR3 DNA sequence: TGTGCCAGCAGCTCCCTGGCCAATTCACCCCTCCACTTT. Its translation: CASSSLANSPLHF.

The chain carries TRBV18 and TRBJ2-7; D may be TRBD1 (6 bases). The CDR3 contains 17 residues. Germline-derived CDR1 and CDR2 are KGHSH and LQKENI. Trimming pared 5 bases from V and 7 bases from J, leaving 27 bases between. CDR3 bases: TGTGCCAGCTCATCCCAAAGGACAGTCGAGTCCCATTTGGAGCAGTACTTC. Translation: CASSSQRTVESHLEQYF.

The chain links TRBV5-4 to TRBJ2-5; TRBD1 matches at 7 bases. This CDR3 has 14 amino acids. After removal of 4 bases from V and 3 bases from J, the junction contained 6 bases not matched to a gene. The V gene's germline CDR1 is SGHNT and CDR2 YYREEE (reference sequence). The CDR3 DNA reads as TGTGCCAGCAGCGTACCGGGACAGAAAGAGACCCAGTACTTC. The encoded protein is CASSVPGQKETQYF.

CDR3 protein: CASSAGGIFTDTQYF. The CDR3 DNA reads as TGTGCCAGCAGCGCGGGGGGGATCTTCACAGATACGCAGTATTTT. J is TRBJ2-3 and V is TRBV9, with 8 bases identical to TRBD2. This CDR3 is built from 15 residues. V lost 3 bases to trimming and J lost 2 bases; unmatched junction nucleotides: 5. CDR1 and CDR2 (germline): SGDLS, YYNGEE.

This chain links TRBV28 with TRBJ1-1; D gene uncertain. Trimming pared 6 bases from V and 10 bases from J, leaving 21 bases between. The CDR3 sequence is 14 residues long. CDR1 MDHEN and CDR2 SYDVKM come from the germline V gene. The CDR3 DNA follows: TGTGCCAGCAGCCCGCCGGAGGAGGTGCCTGGAGCTTTCTTT. This translates into CASSPPEEVPGAFF.

This clone was observed once. The rearrangement links TRBV3-1 (or the pseudogene TRBV3-2) to TRBJ2-5; D might be TRBD2 (5 bases). V was clipped by 8 bases and J by 5 bases, with 24 bases between them. The CDR3 covers 16 residues. Germline V lookup: CDR1 LGHDT, CDR2 YNNKEL (reference sequence). For the CDR3, the DNA is TGTGCCAGCGGTACCCGTGGCAGCGGAGCCACGGAGACCCAGTACTTC. Residues: CASGTRGSGATETQYF.

This sequence joins TRBV6-6 and TRBJ2-3; 8 nucleotides line up with TRBD2. This CDR3 is 18 amino acids long. The junction had 17 bases not matched to a gene; V was cut back by 7 bases and J by 2 bases. From germline, CDR1 is MNHNY and CDR2 SVGAGI (reference sequence). The CDR3 sequence: CASTPSVGRGGLTDTQYF. CDR3 DNA: TGTGCCAGCACTCCATCGGTGGGACGCGGGGGGCTCACAGATACGCAGTATTTT.

This clone has just one count. This chain uses TRBV4-1 with TRBJ2-7; tentatively, D is TRBD1 (5 bases). The CDR3 is made up of 14 amino acids. V lost 4 bases to trimming and J lost 2 bases, with 12 bases between them. Looked up from germline, CDR1 is MGHRA and CDR2 is YSYEKL. CDR3 amino acids: CASSRGHGAYEQYF. The DNA for the CDR3 is TGCGCCAGCAGCCGAGGACACGGAGCCTACGAGCAGTACTTC.

This clone was observed many times. The CDR3 reads CSASYSVLEQYF. CDR3 in DNA: TGCAGTGCTAGTTATTCAGTCCTCGAGCAGTACTTC. The V gene is TRBV20-1, the J gene TRBJ2-7; D remains unclear. Trimming removed 3 bases at V and 6 bases at J, with 12 bases between. CDR3 size: 12 residues. Germline lookup yields CDR1 DFQATT and CDR2 SNEGSKA (reference sequence).

The chain has TRBV5-1 and TRBJ1-5; tentative D call: TRBD1 (6 bases). This CDR3 is 14 amino acids long. Germline CDR1 reads SGHRS; CDR2 reads YFSETQ. V was cut by 0 bases and J by 6 bases, with 10 bases left in between. CDR3: CASSLDREGQPQHF. DNA of the CDR3: TGCGCCAGCAGCTTGGACAGGGAAGGTCAGCCCCAGCATTTT.

V gene TRBV6-5 combines with J gene TRBJ2-7; the D is unclear. The CDR3 is 13 residues long. Germline V lookup: CDR1 MNHEY, CDR2 SVGAGI. The germline V and J ends were trimmed by 4 bases and 7 bases, with 14 bases remaining between them. CDR3 in DNA: TGTGCCAGCAGTTCAGAGAGTGCGGAGGAGCAGTACTTC. This encodes CASSSESAEEQYF.

The chain uses TRBV7-9 and TRBJ2-3; 8 nucleotides line up with TRBD2. CDR1 is SEHNR, CDR2 FQNEAQ, per germline (reference sequence). The CDR3 covers 15 residues. The trim removed 4 bases at V and 4 bases at J, leaving 7 bases unmatched. CDR3 DNA: TGTGCCAGCAGCTCTCAGCGGGAGCAGGCAGATACGCAGTATTTT. This gives the protein CASSSQREQADTQYF.

The chain employs TRBV7-2 and TRBJ2-7; 7 nucleotides match TRBD2. V trimming: 2 bases; J trimming: 3 bases; junction bases outside the gene matches: 7. This CDR3 has 15 amino acids. From germline, CDR1 is SGHTA and CDR2 FQGNSA. The CDR3 DNA sequence: TGTGCCAGCAGCTTATGGGCGGGGGATCACTACGAGCAGTACTTC. It specifies CASSLWAGDHYEQYF.

This rearrangement joins TRBV5-1 to TRBJ2-5; TRBD1 matches 9 bases. Per germline, CDR1 SGHRS and CDR2 YFSETQ. J lost 5 bases, V lost 4 bases, and 6 bases had no gene match. This CDR3 contains 14 residues. The CDR3 region is CASSVGQGRETQYF. The CDR3 bases are TGCGCCAGCAGCGTGGGACAGGGACGGGAGACCCAGTACTTC.

J is TRBJ1-3 and V is TRBV6-2 or TRBV6-3; tentative D call: TRBD1 (6 bases). CDR1 is MNHEY and CDR2 is SVGEGT in the germline V gene. This CDR3 spans 14 amino acids. Trimming left V 7 bases short and J 4 bases short, with 14 bases between. The CDR3 loop is CASNPQGSGNTIYF. The CDR3 DNA reads as TGTGCCAGCAACCCACAGGGATCCGGAAACACCATATATTTT.

The chain couples TRBV28 to TRBJ2-1; D unclear. The CDR3 consists of 13 residues. CDR1 is MDHEN, CDR2 SYDVKM, per germline. V gave up 5 bases and J gave up 2 bases, with 7 bases separating them. Written as DNA, the CDR3 is TGTGCCAGCAGTAGGCAGGCCTACAATGAGCAGTTCTTC. Translated, it gives CASSRQAYNEQFF.

The gene calls are TRBV9 and TRBJ1-2, with D possibly TRBD1 on 5 matching bases. The CDR3 totals 16 residues. V gave up 4 bases and J gave up 1 base, with 17 bases separating them. CDR1 and CDR2 (germline): SGDLS, YYNGEE. CDR3 region: CASSPGTRRGNYGYTF. Written as DNA, the CDR3 is TGTGCCAGCAGCCCCGGTACTCGAAGGGGTAACTATGGCTACACCTTC.

V and J are TRBV19 and TRBJ2-7; 8 bases are shared with TRBD1. CDR3 length equals 14 residues. The J segment lost 4 bases and the V segment lost 2 bases, leaving 4 bases of the junction unmatched. Germline CDR1 and CDR2: LNHDA and SQIVND (reference sequence). CDR3 sequence reads: CASSIRQGHYEQYF. The CDR3 bases are TGTGCCAGTAGTATAAGACAGGGGCATTACGAGCAGTACTTC.

This clone was picked up a small number of times. The chain joins TRBV2 to TRBJ2-1, with a possible D match to TRBD2 (7 bases). CDR3 length: 11 residues. In germline, CDR1 is SNHLY, CDR2 FYNNEI. Trimming pared 6 bases from V and 16 bases from J, leaving 16 bases between. The CDR3 region is CASRNSRGLFF. DNA of the CDR3: TGTGCCAGCAGAAATAGCAGGGGACTATTCTTC.

The V gene is TRBV5-5, the J gene TRBJ2-3, with a tentative D call TRBD2 (5 bases). Germline V CDR1 and CDR2: SGHKS, YYEKEE (reference sequence). Trimming stripped 6 bases from V and 0 bases from J, with 14 bases between. The CDR3 has 15 residues. The CDR3 protein is CASTVPRGSTDTQYF. The CDR3 DNA sequence: TGTGCCAGCACCGTACCCCGGGGTAGCACAGATACGCAGTATTTT.

The CDR3 protein is CASSQVHVIEKETQYF. The CDR3 bases are TGTGCCAGCAGCCAAGTTCACGTCATTGAGAAAGAGACCCAGTACTTC. The rearrangement uses TRBV3-1 (or the pseudogene TRBV3-2) and TRBJ2-5; D is unresolved. This CDR3 contains 16 residues. The germline CDR1 and CDR2 sequences are LGHDT and YNNKEL (reference sequence). The V end was cut by 1 base, the J end by 3 bases, with 15 bases between.

This chain joins TRBV28 and TRBJ2-7; TRBD2 matches at 8 bases. This CDR3 spans 14 amino acids. V lost 5 bases, J lost 5 bases, and 8 bases stayed unmatched. Germline CDR1 and CDR2: MDHEN and SYDVKM. Written as DNA, the CDR3 is TGTGCCAGCAGTACCCGGGGGGGAGTCAACGAGCAGTACTTC. Protein: CASSTRGGVNEQYF. The full variable domain, in which reference TRBV28 and TRBJ2-7 provide the parts outside the CDR3, is DVKVTQSSRYLVKRTGEKVFLECVQDMDHENMFWYRQDPGLGLRLIYFSYDVKMKEKGDIPEGYSVSREKKERFSLILESASTNQTSMYLCASSTRGGVNEQYFGPGTRLTVT.